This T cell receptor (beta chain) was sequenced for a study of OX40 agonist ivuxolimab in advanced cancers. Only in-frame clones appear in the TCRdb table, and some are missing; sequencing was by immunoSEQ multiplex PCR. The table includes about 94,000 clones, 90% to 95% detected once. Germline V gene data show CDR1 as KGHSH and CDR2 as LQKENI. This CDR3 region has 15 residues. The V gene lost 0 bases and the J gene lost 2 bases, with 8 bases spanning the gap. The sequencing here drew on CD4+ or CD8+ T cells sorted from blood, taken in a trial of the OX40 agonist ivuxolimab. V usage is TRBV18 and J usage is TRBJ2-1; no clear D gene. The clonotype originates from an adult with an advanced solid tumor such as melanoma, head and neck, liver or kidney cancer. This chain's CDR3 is CASSPPSPPYNEQFF. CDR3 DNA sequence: TGTGCCAGCTCACCACCTTCGCCCCCCTACAATGAGCAGTTCTTC.